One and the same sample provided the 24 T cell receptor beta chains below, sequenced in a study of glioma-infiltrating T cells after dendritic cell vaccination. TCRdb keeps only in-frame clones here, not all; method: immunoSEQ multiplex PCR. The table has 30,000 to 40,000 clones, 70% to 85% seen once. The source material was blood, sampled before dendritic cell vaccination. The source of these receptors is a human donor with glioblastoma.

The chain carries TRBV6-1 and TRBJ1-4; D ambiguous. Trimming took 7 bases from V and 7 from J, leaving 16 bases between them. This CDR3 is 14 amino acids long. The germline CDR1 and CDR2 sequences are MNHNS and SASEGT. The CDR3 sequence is CASTRSGGSEKLFF. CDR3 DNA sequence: TGTGCCAGCACCAGGTCGGGAGGGAGTGAAAAACTGTTTTTT.

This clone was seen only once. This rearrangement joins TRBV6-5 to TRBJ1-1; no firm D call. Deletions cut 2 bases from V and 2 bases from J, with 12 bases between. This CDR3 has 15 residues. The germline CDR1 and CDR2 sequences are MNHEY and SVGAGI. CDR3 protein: CASSYAGGPNTEAFF. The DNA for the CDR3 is TGTGCCAGCAGTTACGCTGGAGGGCCCAACACTGAAGCTTTCTTT.

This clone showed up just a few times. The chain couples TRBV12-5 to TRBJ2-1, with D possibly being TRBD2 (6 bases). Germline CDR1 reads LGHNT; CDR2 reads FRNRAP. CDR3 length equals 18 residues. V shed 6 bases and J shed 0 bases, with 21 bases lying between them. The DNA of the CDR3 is TGTGCTAGTGGGTCTGGGGATCGTGGGAGGAGCTCCTACAATGAGCAGTTCTTC. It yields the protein CASGSGDRGRSSYNEQFF. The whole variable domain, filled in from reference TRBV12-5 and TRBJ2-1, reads DARVTQTPRHKVTEMGQEVTMRCQPILGHNTVFWYRQTMMQGLELLAYFRNRAPLDDSGMPKDRFSAEMPDATLATLKIQPSEPRDSAVYFCASGSGDRGRSSYNEQFFGPGTRLTVL.

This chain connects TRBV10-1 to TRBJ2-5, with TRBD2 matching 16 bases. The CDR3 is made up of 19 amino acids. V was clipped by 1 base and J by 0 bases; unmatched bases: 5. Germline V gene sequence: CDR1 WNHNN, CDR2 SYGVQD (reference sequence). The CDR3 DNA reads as TGCGCCAGCAGTGAGTGGGGGACTAGCGGGGGGGAGTACCAAGAGACCCAGTACTTC. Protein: CASSEWGTSGGEYQETQYF.

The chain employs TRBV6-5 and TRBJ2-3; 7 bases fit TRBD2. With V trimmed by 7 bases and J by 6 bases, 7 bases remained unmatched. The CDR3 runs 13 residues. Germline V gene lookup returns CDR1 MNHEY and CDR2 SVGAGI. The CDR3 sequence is CASKSGVWDTQYF. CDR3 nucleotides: TGTGCCAGCAAAAGCGGGGTCTGGGATACGCAGTATTTT.

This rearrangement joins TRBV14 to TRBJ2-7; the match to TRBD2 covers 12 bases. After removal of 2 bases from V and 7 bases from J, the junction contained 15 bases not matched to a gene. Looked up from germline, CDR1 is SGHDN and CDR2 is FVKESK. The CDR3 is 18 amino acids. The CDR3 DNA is TGTGCCAGCAGCCAATCACGCGGACTAGCGGGGCGCCTTGGGGAGCAGTACTTC. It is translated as CASSQSRGLAGRLGEQYF.

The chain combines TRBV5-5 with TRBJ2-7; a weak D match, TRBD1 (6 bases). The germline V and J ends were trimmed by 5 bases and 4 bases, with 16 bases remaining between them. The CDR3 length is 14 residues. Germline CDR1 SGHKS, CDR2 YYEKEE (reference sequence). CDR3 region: CASSRDIRLYEQYF. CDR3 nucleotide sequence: TGTGCCAGCAGTCGGGACATTAGACTATACGAGCAGTACTTC.

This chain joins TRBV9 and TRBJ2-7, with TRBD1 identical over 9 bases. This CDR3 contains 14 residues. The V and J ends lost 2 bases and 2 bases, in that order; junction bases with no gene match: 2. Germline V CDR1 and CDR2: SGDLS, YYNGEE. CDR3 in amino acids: CASSVGTGTYEQYF. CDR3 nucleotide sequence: TGTGCCAGCAGCGTTGGGACAGGGACCTACGAGCAGTACTTC. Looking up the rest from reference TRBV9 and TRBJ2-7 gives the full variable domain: DSGVTQTPKHLITATGQRVTLRCSPRSGDLSVYWYQQSLDQGLQFLIQYYNGEERAKGNILERFSAQQFPDLHSELNLSSLELGDSALYFCASSVGTGTYEQYFGPGTRLTVT.

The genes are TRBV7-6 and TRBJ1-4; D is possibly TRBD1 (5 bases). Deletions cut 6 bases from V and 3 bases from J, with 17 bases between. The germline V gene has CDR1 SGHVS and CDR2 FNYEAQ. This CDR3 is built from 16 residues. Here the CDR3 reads CASSRRKGQANEKLFF. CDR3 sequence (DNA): TGTGCCAGCAGTCGCCGTAAGGGGCAAGCTAATGAAAAACTGTTTTTT.

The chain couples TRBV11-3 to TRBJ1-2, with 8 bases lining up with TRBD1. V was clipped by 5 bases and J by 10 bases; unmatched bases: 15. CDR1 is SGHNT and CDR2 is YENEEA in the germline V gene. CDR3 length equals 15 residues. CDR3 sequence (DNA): TGTGCCAGCAGCCCACCCAGGGACAGGCGTTCCTTCTACACCTTC. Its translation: CASSPPRDRRSFYTF.

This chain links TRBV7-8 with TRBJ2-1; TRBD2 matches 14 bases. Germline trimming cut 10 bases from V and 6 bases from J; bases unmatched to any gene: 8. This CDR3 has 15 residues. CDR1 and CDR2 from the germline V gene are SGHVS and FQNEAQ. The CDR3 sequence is CATTGLAGGFNEQFF. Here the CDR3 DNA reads TGTGCCACCACAGGACTAGCGGGGGGATTCAATGAGCAGTTCTTC.

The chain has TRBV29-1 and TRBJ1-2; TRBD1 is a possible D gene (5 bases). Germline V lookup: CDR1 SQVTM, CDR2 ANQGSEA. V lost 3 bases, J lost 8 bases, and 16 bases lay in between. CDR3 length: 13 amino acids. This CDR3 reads CSVEERQSGGYTF. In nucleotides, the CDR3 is TGCAGCGTTGAGGAGAGACAGTCCGGGGGCTACACCTTC.

The CDR3 DNA follows: TGTGCCAGCAGCTTAGGGGGACAGTATAGCAATCAGCCCCAGCATTTT. It codes for CASSLGGQYSNQPQHF. This chain joins TRBV7-6 and TRBJ1-5; 7 nucleotides line up with TRBD1. The V gene end was trimmed by 1 base and the J gene end by 0 bases; junction bases not matched to a gene: 3. This CDR3 region has 16 residues. Germline CDR1 SGHVS, CDR2 FNYEAQ. Drawing the rest from reference TRBV7-6 and TRBJ1-5, the complete variable domain is GAGVSQSPRYKVTKRGQDVALRCDPISGHVSLYWYRQALGQGPEFLTYFNYEAQQDKSGLPNDRFSAERPEGSISTLTIQRTEQRDSAMYRCASSLGGQYSNQPQHFGDGTRLSIL.

The CDR3 bases are TGCGCCAGCAGCCAAAAGCCTAGCGGGGTGATTGAGCAGTTCTTC. This sequence encodes CASSQKPSGVIEQFF. The chain couples TRBV4-3 to TRBJ2-1; 9 bases are a match to TRBD2. CDR3 size: 15 residues. V shed 2 bases, J shed 9 bases, and the junction held 8 bases outside the gene matches. Germline CDR1 is LGHNA and CDR2 is YSLEER.

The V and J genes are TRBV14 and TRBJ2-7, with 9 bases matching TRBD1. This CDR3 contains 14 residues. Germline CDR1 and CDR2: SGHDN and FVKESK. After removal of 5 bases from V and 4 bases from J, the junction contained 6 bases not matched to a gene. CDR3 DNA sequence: TGTGCCAGCAGCGCCGGGACAGGGAGGTACGAGCAGTACTTC. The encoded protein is CASSAGTGRYEQYF.

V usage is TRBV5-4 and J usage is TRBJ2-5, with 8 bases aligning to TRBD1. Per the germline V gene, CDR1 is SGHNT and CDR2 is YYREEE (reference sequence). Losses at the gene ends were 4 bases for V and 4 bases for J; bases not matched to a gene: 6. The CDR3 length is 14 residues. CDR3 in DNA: TGTGCCAGCAGCACGGACAGGGAGTTAGAGACCCAGTACTTC. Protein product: CASSTDRELETQYF.

Here the CDR3 reads CASSQDRAEVTIYF. In DNA form, the CDR3 reads TGCGCCAGCAGCCAAGATAGAGCCGAGGTCACCATATATTTT. V and J are TRBV4-1 and TRBJ1-3; no reliable D call. CDR1 is MGHRA, CDR2 YSYEKL, per germline. Trimming stripped 0 bases from V and 9 bases from J, with 12 bases between. The CDR3 totals 14 residues.

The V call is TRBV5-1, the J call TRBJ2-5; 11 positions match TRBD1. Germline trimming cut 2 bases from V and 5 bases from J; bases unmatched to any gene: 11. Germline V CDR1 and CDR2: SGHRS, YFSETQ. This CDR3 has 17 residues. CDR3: CASSFWAGTGGGETQYF. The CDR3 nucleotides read TGCGCCAGCAGCTTCTGGGCCGGGACAGGGGGAGGCGAGACCCAGTACTTC.

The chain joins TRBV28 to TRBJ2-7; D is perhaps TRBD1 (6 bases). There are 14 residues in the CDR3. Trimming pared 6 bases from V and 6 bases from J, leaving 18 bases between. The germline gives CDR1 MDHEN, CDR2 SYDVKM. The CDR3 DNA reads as TGTGCCAGCAGCCAAGACTCAGGGGTGCGCGAGCAGTACTTC. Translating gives CASSQDSGVREQYF.

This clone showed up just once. CDR3 loop: CASSKRDGFNQPQHF. The CDR3, as DNA: TGTGCCAGTAGTAAGCGGGACGGGTTCAATCAGCCCCAGCATTTT. The V and J genes are TRBV19 and TRBJ1-5, with a weak D call TRBD1 (5 bases). V lost 4 bases, J lost 3 bases, and 13 bases lay in between. The CDR3 is 15 residues long. Germline loops: CDR1 LNHDA, CDR2 SQIVND (reference sequence). The full variable domain, rest sourced from reference TRBV19 and TRBJ1-5, is DGGITQSPKYLFRKEGQNVTLSCEQNLNHDAMYWYRQDPGQGLRLIYYSQIVNDFQKGDIAEGYSVSREKKESFPLTVTSAQKNPTAFYLCASSKRDGFNQPQHFGDGTRLSIL.

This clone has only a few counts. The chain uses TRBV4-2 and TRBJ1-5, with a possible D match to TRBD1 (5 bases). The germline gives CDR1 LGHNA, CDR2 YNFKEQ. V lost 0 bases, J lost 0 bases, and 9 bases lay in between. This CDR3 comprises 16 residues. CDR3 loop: CASSQDEGASNQPQHF. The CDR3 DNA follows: TGTGCCAGCAGCCAAGATGAAGGGGCTAGCAATCAGCCCCAGCATTTT.

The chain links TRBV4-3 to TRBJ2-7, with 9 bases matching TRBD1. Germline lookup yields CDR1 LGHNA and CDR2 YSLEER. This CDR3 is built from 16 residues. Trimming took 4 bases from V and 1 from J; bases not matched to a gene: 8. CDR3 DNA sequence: TGCGCCAGCAGCCGGGGGGTGGGACAGGGATCCTACGAGCAGTACTTC. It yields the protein CASSRGVGQGSYEQYF.

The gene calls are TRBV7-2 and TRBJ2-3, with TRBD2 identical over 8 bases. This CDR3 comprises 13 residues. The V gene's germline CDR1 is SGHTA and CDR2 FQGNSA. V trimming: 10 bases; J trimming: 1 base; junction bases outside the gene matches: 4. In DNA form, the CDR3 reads TGTGCCATTAGCGGGGTGGGCACAGATACGCAGTATTTT. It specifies CAISGVGTDTQYF.

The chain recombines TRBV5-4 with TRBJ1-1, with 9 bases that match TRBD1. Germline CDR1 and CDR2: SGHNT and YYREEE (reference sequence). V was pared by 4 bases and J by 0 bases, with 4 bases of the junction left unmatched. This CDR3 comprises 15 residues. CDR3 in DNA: TGTGCCAGCAGCAGGACAGGGGTCTTGAACACTGAAGCTTTCTTT. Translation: CASSRTGVLNTEAFF. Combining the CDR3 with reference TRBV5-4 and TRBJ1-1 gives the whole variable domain ETGVTQSPTHLIKTRGQQVTLRCSSQSGHNTVSWYQQALGQGPQFIFQYYREEENGRGNFPPRFSGLQFPNYSSELNVNALELDDSALYLCASSRTGVLNTEAFFGQGTRLTVV.